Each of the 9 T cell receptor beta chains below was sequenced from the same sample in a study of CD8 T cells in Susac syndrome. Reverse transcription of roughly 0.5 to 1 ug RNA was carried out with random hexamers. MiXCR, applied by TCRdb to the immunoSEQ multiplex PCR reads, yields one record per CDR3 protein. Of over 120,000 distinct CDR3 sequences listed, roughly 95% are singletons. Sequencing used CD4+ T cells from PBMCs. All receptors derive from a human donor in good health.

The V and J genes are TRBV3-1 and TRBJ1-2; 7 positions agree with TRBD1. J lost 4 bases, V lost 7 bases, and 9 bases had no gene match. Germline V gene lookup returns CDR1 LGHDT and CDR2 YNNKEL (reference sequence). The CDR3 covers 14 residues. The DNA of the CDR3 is TGTGCCAGCAAGAACCACCGGGACAGCTATGGCTACACCTTC. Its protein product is CASKNHRDSYGYTF.

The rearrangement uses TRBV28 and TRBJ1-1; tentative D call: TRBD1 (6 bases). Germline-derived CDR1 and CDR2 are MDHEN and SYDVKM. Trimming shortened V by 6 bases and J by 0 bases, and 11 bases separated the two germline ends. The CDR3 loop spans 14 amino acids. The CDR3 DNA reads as TGTGCCAGCAGGAAACGGACAGTGAACACTGAAGCTTTCTTT. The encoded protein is CASRKRTVNTEAFF.

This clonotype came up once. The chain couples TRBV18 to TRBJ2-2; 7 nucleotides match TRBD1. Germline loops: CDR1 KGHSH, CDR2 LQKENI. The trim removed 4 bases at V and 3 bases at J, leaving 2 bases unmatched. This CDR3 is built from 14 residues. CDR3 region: CASSQGADTGELFF. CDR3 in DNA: TGTGCCAGCTCACAGGGGGCGGACACCGGGGAGCTGTTTTTT. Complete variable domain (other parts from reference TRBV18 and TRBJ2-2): NAGVMQNPRHLVRRRGQEARLRCSPMKGHSHVYWYRQLPEEGLKFMVYLQKENIIDESGMPKERFSAEFPKEGPSILRIQQVVRGDSAAYFCASSQGADTGELFFGEGSRLTVL.

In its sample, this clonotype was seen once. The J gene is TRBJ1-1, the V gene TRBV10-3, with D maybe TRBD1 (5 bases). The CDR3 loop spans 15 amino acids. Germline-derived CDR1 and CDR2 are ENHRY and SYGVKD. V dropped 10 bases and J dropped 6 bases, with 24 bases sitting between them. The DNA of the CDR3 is TGTGCCACGACCAGAACTCAGGACCGGGGCTCTGAAGCTTTCTTT. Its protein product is CATTRTQDRGSEAFF.

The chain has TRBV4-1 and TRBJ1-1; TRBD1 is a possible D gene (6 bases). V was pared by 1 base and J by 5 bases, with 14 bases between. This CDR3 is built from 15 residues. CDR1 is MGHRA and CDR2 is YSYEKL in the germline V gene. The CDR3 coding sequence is TGCGCCAGCAGCCAAGGGAGGGGGAGGGGGACTGAAGCTTTCTTT. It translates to CASSQGRGRGTEAFF.

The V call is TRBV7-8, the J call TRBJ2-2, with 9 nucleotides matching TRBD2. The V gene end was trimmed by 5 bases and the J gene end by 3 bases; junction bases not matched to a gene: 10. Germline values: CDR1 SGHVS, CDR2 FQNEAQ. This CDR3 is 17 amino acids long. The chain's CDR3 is CASSPRASGEYTGELFF. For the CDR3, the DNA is TGTGCCAGCAGCCCCCGGGCTAGCGGGGAATACACCGGGGAGCTGTTTTTT.

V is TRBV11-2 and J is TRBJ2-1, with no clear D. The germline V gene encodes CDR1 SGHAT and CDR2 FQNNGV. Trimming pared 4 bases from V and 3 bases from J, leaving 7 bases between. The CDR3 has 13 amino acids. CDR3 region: CASSSTVYNEQFF. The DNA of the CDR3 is TGTGCCAGCAGCTCCACGGTCTACAATGAGCAGTTCTTC.

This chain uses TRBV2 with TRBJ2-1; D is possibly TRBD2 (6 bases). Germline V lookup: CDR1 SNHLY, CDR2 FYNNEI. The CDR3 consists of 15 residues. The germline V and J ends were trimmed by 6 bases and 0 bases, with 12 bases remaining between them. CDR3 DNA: TGTGCCAGCAGAGAACTAGCTAGCTCCTACAATGAGCAGTTCTTC. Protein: CASRELASSYNEQFF.

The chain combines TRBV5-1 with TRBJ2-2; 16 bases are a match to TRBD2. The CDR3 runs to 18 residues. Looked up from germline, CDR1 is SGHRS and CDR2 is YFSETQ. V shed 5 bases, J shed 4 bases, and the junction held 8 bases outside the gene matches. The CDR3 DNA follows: TGCGCCAGCAGATGGGGACTAGCGGGAGGGCCCGGCACCGGGGAGCTGTTTTTT. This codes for CASRWGLAGGPGTGELFF.